Following are 32 T cell receptor beta chains from one sample sequenced in a study of PD-1 blockade in classical Hodgkin lymphoma. Profiling relied on immunoSEQ multiplex PCR, and the TCRdb table lists in-frame clones only, not all of them. The sample shows about 41,000 clones, 76% of them seen only once. Relapse was seen in all patients after autologous stem cell transplantation, and brentuximab vedotin exposure was variable. Here the sequenced sample was peripheral blood mononuclear cells (PBMCs), taken at baseline. The receptors stem from a human donor with classical Hodgkin lymphoma.

The CDR3 loop is CASSYSRDTSYEQYF. CDR3 nucleotides: TGTGCCAGCAGTTACTCGAGGGACACCTCCTACGAGCAGTACTTC. The J gene is TRBJ2-7, the V gene TRBV6-5, with a tentative D call TRBD1 (6 bases). The CDR3 totals 15 residues. Germline CDR1 is MNHEY and CDR2 is SVGAGI. The V gene lost 0 bases and the J gene lost 0 bases, with 9 bases spanning the gap.

J is TRBJ2-6 and V is TRBV7-9; D could derive from TRBD1 or TRBD2 (5 bases each). Germline loops: CDR1 SEHNR, CDR2 FQNEAQ (reference sequence). CDR3 size: 17 residues. V lost 2 bases, J lost 1 base, and 12 bases lay in between. The CDR3 is CASSLNAGSSGANVLTF. CDR3 nucleotide sequence: TGTGCCAGCAGCTTAAATGCAGGGAGTTCTGGGGCCAACGTCCTGACTTTC.

The chain employs TRBV21-1 and TRBJ1-5; the table's D gene call, TRBD1, was not cross checked with the DNA. TRBV21-1 is described as a pseudogene. CDR3 length: 15 amino acids. CDR3 residues: CASSNIGRGNQPQHF. For the CDR3, the DNA is TGTGCCAGCAGCAATATCGGCAGGGGCAATCAGCCCCAGCATTTT.

The V call is TRBV19, the J call TRBJ1-1; D not certain. This CDR3 has 13 amino acids. Germline V gives CDR1 LNHDA, CDR2 SQIVND (reference sequence). V was pared by 4 bases and J by 2 bases, with 8 bases between. Here the CDR3 DNA reads TGTGCCAGTAGTAACCGGGGAAACACTGAAGCTTTCTTT. This sequence encodes CASSNRGNTEAFF.

This clone came up once. The junction shows a germline mismatch at one end, possibly a read error. This rearrangement joins TRBV29-1 to TRBJ2-2; 7 bases map to TRBD1. Germline V gene lookup returns CDR1 SQVTM and CDR2 ANQGSEA. CDR3 length equals 18 residues. CDR3 in amino acids: CSVRASDRPVSEHRGAVF. CDR3 nucleotide sequence: TGCAGCGTTCGAGCGTCGGACAGGCCTGTTAGCGAACACCGGGGAGCTGTTTTT.

CDR3 amino acids: CASSVGGQPQHF. Written as DNA, the CDR3 is TGTGCCAGCAGTGTTGGGGGTCAGCCCCAGCATTTT. The rearrangement links TRBV6-1 to TRBJ1-5; perhaps TRBD1 as D (5 bases). The CDR3 is 12 residues long. Trimming shortened V by 4 bases and J by 6 bases, and 7 bases separated the two germline ends. Germline CDR1 MNHNS, CDR2 SASEGT.

The CDR3, as DNA: TGTGCCAGCATTCTTCCGGGACAGGGCTTCCACGAGCAGTACTTC. It translates to CASILPGQGFHEQYF. This chain links TRBV6-5 with TRBJ2-7, with TRBD1 matching 9 bases. In germline, CDR1 is MNHEY, CDR2 SVGAGI. The CDR3 is made up of 15 amino acids. V trimming: 7 bases; J trimming: 5 bases; junction bases outside the gene matches: 12.

The gene calls are TRBV30 and TRBJ2-7, with 10 bases fitting TRBD2. The CDR3 is 13 residues long. Germline lookup yields CDR1 GTSNPN and CDR2 SVGIG (reference sequence). V shed 2 bases and J 3 bases; nucleotides not matched to a gene: 1. The CDR3 sequence is CAWSRTSGYEQYF. DNA for the CDR3: TGTGCCTGGAGTCGGACTAGCGGCTACGAGCAGTACTTC.

This chain connects TRBV6-5 to TRBJ1-3; D remains ambiguous. Trimming took 2 bases from V and 0 from J, leaving 2 bases between them. The CDR3 spans 13 residues. Germline assignment: CDR1 MNHEY and CDR2 SVGAGI. CDR3 residues: CASSYRSGNTIYF. The CDR3 DNA reads as TGTGCCAGCAGTTACCGCTCTGGAAACACCATATATTTT.

CDR3 loop: CASSSSGRTEKQFF. The CDR3 DNA sequence: TGCGCCAGCAGCTCTAGCGGGAGGACGGAGAAGCAGTTCTTC. The chain uses TRBV5-1 and TRBJ2-1, with 11 bases aligning to TRBD2. CDR1 and CDR2 from the germline V gene are SGHRS and YFSETQ. This CDR3 is built from 14 residues. The V gene end was trimmed by 3 bases and the J gene end by 11 bases; junction bases not matched to a gene: 7.

The V and J genes are TRBV25-1 and TRBJ2-7, with D unresolved. There are 13 residues in the CDR3. CDR1 and CDR2 (germline): MGHDK, SYGVNS. The V end was cut by 3 bases, the J end by 3 bases, with 9 bases between. CDR3 sequence (DNA): TGTGCCAGCAGTGATTCCCCCAACTACGAGCAGTACTTC. It specifies CASSDSPNYEQYF.

The CDR3 DNA sequence: TGTGCCAGCTCACCCCAAGGGACTAGCGGGAGAGGTGAGCAGTTCTTC. This codes for CASSPQGTSGRGEQFF. The genes are TRBV18 and TRBJ2-1; 14 bases map to TRBD2. This CDR3 has 16 residues. Looked up from germline, CDR1 is KGHSH and CDR2 is LQKENI. Trimming at V came to 3 bases and at J to 9 bases, leaving 7 bases not matched to a gene. The variable domain in full, with the rest retrieved from reference TRBV18 and TRBJ2-1, is NAGVMQNPRHLVRRRGQEARLRCSPMKGHSHVYWYRQLPEEGLKFMVYLQKENIIDESGMPKERFSAEFPKEGPSILRIQQVVRGDSAAYFCASSPQGTSGRGEQFFGPGTRLTVL.

The V call is TRBV19, the J call TRBJ1-1, with D unclear. The CDR3 is made up of 13 amino acids. The germline CDR1 and CDR2 sequences are LNHDA and SQIVND (reference sequence). Trimming removed 5 bases from V and 4 bases from J, with 11 bases in between. Here the CDR3 reads CASSVSTRTEAFF. In DNA form, the CDR3 reads TGTGCCAGTAGTGTAAGTACGCGCACTGAAGCTTTCTTT.

In its sample, this clone was seen a few times. This rearrangement joins TRBV28 to TRBJ2-2; D is undetermined. CDR1 is MDHEN and CDR2 is SYDVKM in the germline V gene. This CDR3 comprises 16 residues. The V and J ends lost 6 bases and 0 bases respectively, with 14 bases between them. CDR3 sequence (DNA): TGTGCCAGCAGGCCCCTCTTGAGCTCGAACACCGGGGAGCTGTTTTTT. Protein: CASRPLLSSNTGELFF.

The V call is TRBV30, the J call TRBJ1-1; the D is unclear. V was pared by 4 bases and J by 0 bases, with 6 bases between. This CDR3 spans 12 amino acids. The V gene's germline CDR1 is GTSNPN and CDR2 SVGIG (reference sequence). The CDR3 DNA follows: TGTGCCTGGACACAGCTGAACACTGAAGCTTTCTTT. The encoded protein is CAWTQLNTEAFF.

This clone was detected a few times. The rearrangement links TRBV2 to TRBJ2-1; D is perhaps TRBD1 (5 bases). The CDR3 extends over 14 amino acids. Germline V gene data show CDR1 as SNHLY and CDR2 as FYNNEI. V was cut by 8 bases and J by 3 bases, with 14 bases left in between. Here the CDR3 reads CASEPWQGYNEQFF. In DNA, the CDR3 is TGTGCCAGCGAGCCGTGGCAGGGCTACAATGAGCAGTTCTTC.

This clone came up a few times. V and J are TRBV6-5 and TRBJ1-2, with D possibly being TRBD1 (6 bases). Trimming stripped 2 bases from V and 7 bases from J, with 14 bases between. The germline V gene encodes CDR1 MNHEY and CDR2 SVGAGI. The CDR3 length is 14 residues. CDR3 region: CASSYGGGLGGYTF. The CDR3 region has the DNA TGTGCCAGCAGTTACGGGGGGGGCCTGGGTGGCTACACCTTC.

The chain combines TRBV6-6 with TRBJ1-1; TRBD1 is a possible D gene (5 bases). V was cut by 0 bases and J by 4 bases, with 12 bases left in between. The CDR3 covers 15 residues. Germline V gives CDR1 MNHNY, CDR2 SVGAGI (reference sequence). The DNA of the CDR3 is TGTGCCAGCAGTTACTCTAGGGGCCGGGGCACTGAAGCTTTCTTT. Translating it yields CASSYSRGRGTEAFF.

This rearrangement joins TRBV29-1 to TRBJ2-7, with TRBD1 matching 7 bases. Unmatched junction bases numbered 11, after V lost 6 bases and J lost 3 bases. From germline, CDR1 is SQVTM and CDR2 ANQGSEA. The CDR3 loop spans 14 amino acids. The chain's CDR3 is CSVKRMGQSYEQYF. Here the CDR3 DNA reads TGCAGCGTGAAACGGATGGGACAGAGCTACGAGCAGTACTTC.

This chain connects TRBV19 to TRBJ1-4; TRBD1 matches at 8 bases. Trimming removed 9 bases from V and 5 bases from J; junction bases left unmatched: 11. This CDR3 has 15 amino acids. Germline V CDR1 and CDR2: LNHDA, SQIVND (reference sequence). The CDR3, as DNA: TGTGCCAGCCAAGGCGTCCGGGACAGGAATGAAAAACTGTTTTTT. This translates into CASQGVRDRNEKLFF.

The rearrangement uses TRBV6-5 and TRBJ1-5, with D possibly being TRBD1 (5 bases). From germline, CDR1 is MNHEY and CDR2 SVGAGI. Trimming left V 7 bases short and J 2 bases short, with 12 bases between. The CDR3 extends over 14 amino acids. CDR3 in amino acids: CASTKGQGNQPQHF. The CDR3 region has the DNA TGTGCCAGCACTAAGGGGCAGGGCAATCAGCCCCAGCATTTT.

This clone is a singleton in its sample. Other nucleotide sequences from this sample produce the same CDR3. CDR3 amino acids: CASSHTRTYGYTF. DNA of the CDR3: TGTGCCAGCAGCCATACGCGGACCTATGGCTACACCTTC. The chain joins TRBV7-9 to TRBJ1-2; D is unclear. V was clipped by 5 bases and J by 4 bases, with 11 bases between them. Per germline, CDR1 SEHNR and CDR2 FQNEAQ (reference sequence). This CDR3 has 13 amino acids.

V and J are TRBV25-1 and TRBJ2-7; D gene unclear. There are 13 residues in the CDR3. CDR1 is MGHDK, CDR2 SYGVNS, per germline. V shed 4 bases and J shed 5 bases, with 12 bases lying between them. In DNA, the CDR3 is TGTGCCAGCAGTGGTACCGGCTTCAACGAGCAGTACTTC. It codes for CASSGTGFNEQYF.

The chain has TRBV6-1 and TRBJ1-6; no clear D. The CDR3 loop spans 15 amino acids. Looked up from germline, CDR1 is MNHNS and CDR2 is SASEGT. Between the trimmed V and J ends, which lost 5 bases and 9 bases, there was a span of 17 bases. CDR3 bases: TGTGCCAGCAGTTCTTTTCCCTCGGACGTTTCACCCCTCCACTTT. This codes for CASSSFPSDVSPLHF.

The chain joins TRBV6-6 to TRBJ2-7; D is perhaps TRBD1 or TRBD2 (6 bases each). Germline V gene sequence: CDR1 MNHNY, CDR2 SVGAGI (reference sequence). The germline V and J ends were trimmed by 5 bases and 4 bases, with 15 bases remaining between them. This CDR3 is built from 14 residues. CDR3 in amino acids: CASSGGTPDYEQYF. DNA for the CDR3: TGTGCCAGCAGTGGCGGGACACCTGATTACGAGCAGTACTTC.

This clone was seen ten or more times. The chain joins TRBV6-5 to TRBJ1-2; tentatively, D is TRBD1 (5 bases). This CDR3 is built from 15 residues. V dropped 0 bases and J dropped 4 bases, with 12 bases sitting between them. The germline V gene encodes CDR1 MNHEY and CDR2 SVGAGI. CDR3 protein: CASSYSSAGIYGYTF. CDR3 nucleotides: TGTGCCAGCAGTTACTCGTCCGCAGGGATCTATGGCTACACCTTC.

The rearrangement uses TRBV27 and TRBJ2-5, with unresolved D. Trimming pared 9 bases from V and 5 bases from J, leaving 22 bases between. Germline CDR1 and CDR2: MNHEY and SMNVEV (reference sequence). This CDR3 has 15 amino acids. The CDR3 DNA sequence: TGTGCCAGTAAAGTCCTCGGCAGGCCCGGGGAGACCCAGTACTTC. Its translation is CASKVLGRPGETQYF.

A few counts support this clone. The chain recombines TRBV30 with TRBJ1-6, with 10 bases that match TRBD1. This CDR3 spans 15 amino acids. The germline V gene has CDR1 GTSNPN and CDR2 SVGIG (reference sequence). Unmatched junction bases numbered 7, after V lost 3 bases and J lost 8 bases. CDR3 amino acids: CAWSAPGQGHSPLHF. The CDR3 DNA reads TGTGCCTGGAGCGCACCGGGACAGGGGCATTCACCCCTCCACTTT.

CDR3 loop: CASRKAAGNEQYF. DNA of the CDR3: TGTGCCAGCCGTAAGGCCGCAGGGAACGAGCAGTACTTC. The V call is TRBV25-1, the J call TRBJ2-7; D perhaps matches TRBD1 (5 bases). The CDR3 sequence is 13 residues long. The V gene lost 8 bases and the J gene lost 5 bases, with 16 bases spanning the gap. CDR1 and CDR2 from the germline V gene are MGHDK and SYGVNS.

The chain's CDR3 is CASSLLGGWNTEAFF. Written as DNA, the CDR3 is TGTGCCAGCAGCTTATTGGGGGGGTGGAACACTGAAGCTTTCTTT. The chain combines TRBV7-9 with TRBJ1-1; TRBD1 might be the D (5 bases). V shed 2 bases and J shed 1 base, with 11 bases lying between them. CDR1 and CDR2 from the germline V gene are SEHNR and FQNEAQ (reference sequence). CDR3 length equals 15 residues.

The rearrangement joins TRBV30 to TRBJ1-3; no clear D. The CDR3 is made up of 11 amino acids. CDR1 and CDR2 (germline): GTSNPN, SVGIG (reference sequence). CDR3 nucleotide sequence: TGTGTCATGGCCAGGGGAAACACCATATATTTT. Residues: CVMARGNTIYF.

The chain has TRBV27 and TRBJ1-4; TRBD1 is a possible D gene (6 bases). Trimming took off 8 bases at V and 6 bases at J, with 16 bases between the two ends. Germline values: CDR1 MNHEY, CDR2 SMNVEV (reference sequence). The CDR3 runs 14 residues. CDR3: CASGHRDTHEKLFF. The CDR3 DNA follows: TGTGCCAGCGGACACAGGGACACTCATGAAAAACTGTTTTTT. Complete variable domain (other parts from reference TRBV27 and TRBJ1-4): EAQVTQNPRYLITVTGKKLTVTCSQNMNHEYMSWYRQDPGLGLRQIYYSMNVEVTDKGDVPEGYKVSRKEKRNFPLILESPSPNQTSLYFCASGHRDTHEKLFFGSGTQLSVL.